These 2 T cell receptor beta chains originate from one sample sequenced in a study of T cells of healthy individuals (dated by TCRdb to the late 2010s). Library creation used 5' RACE. Sequenced using an Illumina MiSeq. TCRdb cleaned the public reads at Q25 with fastp, built clones with MiXCR and kept in-frame beta chains. Identical CDR3 proteins give one entry, which carries the most common genes and DNA. The sample records tens of thousands of distinct CDR3 sequences, around 16% of which are singletons. Of the sample, about 4.3% is held by the ten largest clones. The receptors were gathered from a human donor in good health.

This clonotype was observed at least ten times. The rearrangement joins TRBV7-2 to TRBJ2-7, with 9 positions matching TRBD2. The junction had 12 bases not matched to a gene; V was cut back by 5 bases and J by 4 bases. This CDR3 region has 16 residues. Germline values: CDR1 SGHTA, CDR2 FQGNSA. This CDR3 reads CASSPYSSGTQYEQYF. CDR3 DNA: TGTGCCAGCAGCCCTTATTCTAGCGGGACACAATACGAGCAGTACTTC.

A few counts support this clonotype. The chain employs TRBV7-9 and TRBJ1-1; D not resolved. V lost 5 bases, J lost 11 bases, and 15 bases lay in between. This CDR3 region has 12 residues. The V gene's germline CDR1 is SEHNR and CDR2 FQNEAQ (reference sequence). CDR3 residues: CASSAGLLRAFF. The CDR3 coding sequence is TGTGCCAGCAGCGCCGGCCTCCTCCGGGCTTTCTTT.